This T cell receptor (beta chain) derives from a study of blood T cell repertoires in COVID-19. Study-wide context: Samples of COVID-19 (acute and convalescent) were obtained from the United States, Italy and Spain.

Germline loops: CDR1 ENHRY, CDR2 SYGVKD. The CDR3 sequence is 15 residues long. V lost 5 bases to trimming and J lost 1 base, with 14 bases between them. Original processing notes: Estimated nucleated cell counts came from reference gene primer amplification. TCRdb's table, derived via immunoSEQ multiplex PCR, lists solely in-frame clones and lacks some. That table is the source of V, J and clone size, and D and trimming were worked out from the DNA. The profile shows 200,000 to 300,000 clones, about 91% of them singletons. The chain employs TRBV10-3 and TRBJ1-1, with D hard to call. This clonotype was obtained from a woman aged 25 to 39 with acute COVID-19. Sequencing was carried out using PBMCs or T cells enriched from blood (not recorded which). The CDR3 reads CAISLGGPGNTEAFF. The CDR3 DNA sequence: TGTGCCATCAGTCTGGGAGGGCCGGGGAACACTGAAGCTTTCTTT.